A selection of T cell receptor beta chains follows, all from one sample in a study of spatial heterogeneity in lung cancer. Each CDR3 protein gets one entry after TCRdb re-called the 5' RACE reads with MiXCR. This sample has 20,000 to 30,000 distinct CDR3 sequences, with 8.5% to 10% found just once. The material sequenced was PBMCs, taken at follow-up. All receptors derive from a male donor with early-stage non-small cell lung cancer. Each CDR3 is given with its conserved first and last residue. A D gene is named only where the DNA matches it firmly. Some rows have no size entry. The others give once, few or many, or a class for an expanded clone.

V gene	D gene	J gene	clone size	CDR3 DNA	CDR3 protein
TRBV7-9	TRBD1	TRBJ1-6	many	TGTGCCAGTAACTACGCAGGGGGTAATTCACCCCTCCACTTT	CASNYAGGNSPLHF
TRBV11-3	NA	TRBJ2-1	NA	TGTGCCAGCAGCTTAGACGGCGGGGCCTCCTACAATGAGCAGTTCTTC	CASSLDGGASYNEQFF
TRBV7-6	TRBD1	TRBJ2-3	many	TGTGCCAGCAGCTACCGGACAGGAGGCACAGATACGCAGTATTTT	CASSYRTGGTDTQYF
TRBV27	NA	TRBJ2-4	few	TGTGCCAGCAGTTTGGTTCAGGGATTAGCCAAAAACATTCAGTACTTC	CASSLVQGLAKNIQYF
TRBV11-2	TRBD1	TRBJ2-1	few	TGTGCCAGCAGCCCCGGACAGGGCCGACAGTTCTTC	CASSPGQGRQFF
TRBV5-6	NA	TRBJ2-4	few	TGTGCCAGCACCCGGACTGACCTAGCCAAAAACATTCAGTACTTC	CASTRTDLAKNIQYF
TRBV7-2	NA	TRBJ1-1	many	TGTGCCAGCAGCTTTGGGGTAGACACTGAAGCTTTCTTT	CASSFGVDTEAFF
TRBV10-2	TRBD1	TRBJ2-1	many	TGCGCCAGCAGGGACAGGATAATGGTCGATGAGCAGTTCTTC	CASRDRIMVDEQFF
TRBV3-1	TRBD1	TRBJ1-5	many	TGTGCCAGCAGCCCTACAGGGGGGAATCAGCCCCAGCATTTT	CASSPTGGNQPQHF
TRBV10-1	NA	TRBJ2-1	many	TGCGCCAGCGCCGGCGGGGCTTACAATGAGCAGTTCTTC	CASAGGAYNEQFF
TRBV28	NA	TRBJ1-5	many	TGTGCCAGCAGTTTGGCAGATCTGAGTCAGCCCCAGCATTTT	CASSLADLSQPQHF
TRBV7-9	NA	TRBJ2-7	NA	TGTGCCAGCAGCGGGTCCTTGGGCAGGGTAGACGAGCAGTACTTC	CASSGSLGRVDEQYF
TRBV6-5	NA	TRBJ2-2	many	TGTGCCAGCAGCCCAGGGCACAGCCGGAACACCGGGGAGCTGTTTTTT	CASSPGHSRNTGELFF
TRBV18	TRBD1	TRBJ1-2	many	TGTGCCAGCTCACCACCTGGGACAGGAAACTATGGCTACACCTTC	CASSPPGTGNYGYTF
TRBV3-1	NA	TRBJ2-3	few	TGTGCCAGCAGCCCACTACATCCGATAAGTACAGATACGCAGTATTTT	CASSPLHPISTDTQYF
TRBV4-3	TRBD1	TRBJ1-4	many	TGCGCCAGCAGCCAGGCCGGGACAGGGTACGAAAAACTGTTTTTT	CASSQAGTGYEKLFF
TRBV5-1	TRBD2	TRBJ2-1	NA	TGCGCCAGCAGCGAGGGACTAGCGGATCCCTCCTACAATGAGCAGTTCTTC	CASSEGLADPSYNEQFF
TRBV6-4	NA	TRBJ2-1	many	TGTGCCAGCAGCCATCACAATGAGCAGTTCTTC	CASSHHNEQFF
TRBV4-2	NA	TRBJ1-1	many	TGTGCCAGCAGCCAAGAGGCAGGTAGGAGAATTGTAGAAGCTTTCTTT	CASSQEAGRRIVEAFF
TRBV7-2	NA	TRBJ1-1	NA	TGTGCCAGCAGCGCCGTTGGGGTCACTGAAGCTTTCTTT	CASSAVGVTEAFF
TRBV6-5	TRBD1	TRBJ2-5	NA	TGTGCCAGCAGTACAGGACAGGGAACCCAAGAGACCCAGTACTTC	CASSTGQGTQETQYF
TRBV11-2	NA	TRBJ1-2	many	TGTGCCAGCAGCTCCCGACCGCTCAACTATGGCTACACCTTC	CASSSRPLNYGYTF
TRBV6-5	NA	TRBJ1-3	many	TGTGCCAGCGGGAGCTCTGGAAACACCATATATTTT	CASGSSGNTIYF
TRBV27	NA	TRBJ2-5	many	TGTGCCAGCAGCCCGTGGGGGTCACAAGAGACCCAGTACTTC	CASSPWGSQETQYF